This passage covers 2 T cell receptor beta chains from one sample sequenced in a study of T cell responses to AZD1222 COVID-19 vaccine. The protocol was immunoSEQ multiplex PCR, while the TCRdb copy is restricted to in-frame clones and leaves out a portion. The table shows over 100,000 clones, with approximately 91% occurring only once. The specimen comprised peripheral blood, sampled on day 0 of AZD1222 vaccination. The source is an adult in good health.

The rearrangement links TRBV4-2 to TRBJ1-1; D perhaps matches TRBD1 (5 bases). CDR1 is LGHNA, CDR2 YNFKEQ, per germline. Trimming stripped 3 bases from V and 1 base from J, with 12 bases between. There are 15 residues in the CDR3. CDR3 coding DNA: TGTGCCAGCAGCCACCCCGGACAACAGAACACTGAAGCTTTCTTT. Translated: CASSHPGQQNTEAFF.

This chain uses TRBV6-5 with TRBJ1-1; D unclear. CDR1 and CDR2 (germline): MNHEY, SVGAGI. Trimming took 2 bases from V and 5 from J, leaving 9 bases between them. The CDR3 extends over 13 amino acids. CDR3 residues: CASSYGFSTEAFF. The CDR3 DNA reads TGTGCCAGCAGTTACGGATTTAGTACTGAAGCTTTCTTT.